The T cell receptor beta chain described here comes from a study of metastatic and nonmetastatic thyroid tumors. Study-wide context: Repertoire data that came from the blood and tumor or nodule tissue of malignant and benign thyroid patients were compared.

This clone was seen repeatedly, ten times or more. TCRdb ran MiXCR on the PCR reads. The sample consists of tens of thousands of clones, approximately 15% of them appearing once. Germline values: CDR1 LNHDA, CDR2 SQIVND (reference sequence). There are 14 residues in the CDR3. The V end lost 7 bases, the J end lost 0 bases, and 10 bases lay between the germline ends. All patients were treatment-naive before thyroid surgery. The chain uses TRBV19 and TRBJ2-1; D gene ambiguous. The clonotype comes from a female donor with papillary thyroid cancer or a benign thyroid nodule (not recorded which). Some clones in this sample may be carry-over from other donors' samples. Sequenced sample: blood. In nucleotides, the CDR3 is TGTGCCAGTACCCAGGCTAGCTCCTACAATGAGCAGTTCTTC. It yields the protein CASTQASSYNEQFF.